The source of this T cell receptor beta chain is a study of cytomegalovirus exposure and HLA in healthy donors. CDR1 is MNHNS, CDR2 SASEGT, per germline. The CDR3 extends over 18 amino acids. Trimming took 2 bases from V and 0 from J, leaving 14 bases between them. PCR primers comprised 60 Vbeta and 13 Jbeta primers. Here immunoSEQ multiplex PCR was the method, and the copy in TCRdb shows in-frame clones only, minus some. The sample consists of 120,000 or so clones, 60% to 85% of them appearing once. Donors were nominally healthy when sampled, though unrecorded immune exposures were likely. This clone came up once. What it recognizes is unknown. Study results and limitations: Further analysis was carried out later, and it showed several of the most significant clusters appearing linked to common viral pathogens.

V gene TRBV6-1 combines with J gene TRBJ1-6; D is uncertain. This clonotype was sampled from a man aged 25-45 years in good health and CMV-seronegative. The material sequenced was PBMCs. The DNA of the CDR3 is TGTGCCAGCAGTGAATTAGCGTGGGAAAGCTCCTATAATTCACCCCTCCACTTT. Translation: CASSELAWESSYNSPLHF.